The T cell receptor (beta chain) described here comes from a study of OX40 agonist ivuxolimab in advanced cancers. Study-level information: Partial response was recorded in three patients: one hepatocellular carcinoma and two cutaneous melanoma cases. Study results and caveats: Certain nonresponders likewise exhibited a low normalized T-cell clonal expansion.

As to this clone: Its antigen remains unknown.

Assay used: immunoSEQ multiplex PCR; TCRdb lists only in-frame clones, some missing. Among tens of thousands of clones listed, about 89% were seen once. Source: CD4+ or CD8+ T cells sorted from blood, taken in a trial of the OX40 agonist ivuxolimab. The sequence was obtained from an adult with an advanced solid tumor such as melanoma, head and neck, liver or kidney cancer.

The CDR3 sequence: CASSFDGLSYEQYF. CDR3 DNA: TGTGCCAGCAGCTTCGACGGGCTCTCCTACGAGCAGTACTTC. The V call is TRBV7-3, the J call TRBJ2-7; D uncertain. Germline CDR1 SGHTA, CDR2 FQGTGA. V was pared by 3 bases and J by 0 bases, with 9 bases between. There are 14 residues in the CDR3.